This TCR beta chain was recovered during a study of PD-L1 blockade in urothelial cancer. Study details: Atezolizumab was started by patients around 2014 at 1,200 mg intravenously every 3 weeks. Chemotherapy regimens numbering 0 to 3 had been given to patients. Study-wide results and limits: Clonality of blood TCR below the median before treatment predicted better survival.

As concerns this clone: What it recognizes is unknown.

Patients had urothelial carcinoma that was locally advanced or metastatic. The germline V and J ends were trimmed by 4 bases and 9 bases, with 4 bases remaining between them. The CDR3 has 11 residues. Germline CDR1 reads MDHEN; CDR2 reads SYDVKM. Produced via immunoSEQ multiplex PCR; TCRdb's table is partial and in-frame only. The data hold around 40,000 clones, with around 83% observed a single time. The sequencing used PBMCs, collected around atezolizumab (anti-PD-L1) treatment. The rearrangement links TRBV28 to TRBJ1-6, with no clear D. This TCR was recovered from a man in his fifties or sixties with urothelial cancer. The CDR3 here is CASSSFSPLHF. For the CDR3, the DNA is TGTGCCAGCAGTTCGTTTTCACCCCTCCACTTT.